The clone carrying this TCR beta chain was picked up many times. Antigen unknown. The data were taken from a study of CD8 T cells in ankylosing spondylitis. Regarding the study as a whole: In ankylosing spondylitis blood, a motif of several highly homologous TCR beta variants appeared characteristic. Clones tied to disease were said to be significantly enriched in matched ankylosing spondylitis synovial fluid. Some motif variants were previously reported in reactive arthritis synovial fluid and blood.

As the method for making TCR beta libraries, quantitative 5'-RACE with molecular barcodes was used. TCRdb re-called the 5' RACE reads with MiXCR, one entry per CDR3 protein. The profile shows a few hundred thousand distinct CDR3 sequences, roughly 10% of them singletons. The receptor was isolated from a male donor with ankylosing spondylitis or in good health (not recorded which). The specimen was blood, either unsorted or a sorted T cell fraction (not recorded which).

CDR3 amino acids: CASSFPRYRALGNTIYF. The CDR3, as DNA: TGTGCCAGCAGTTTCCCTAGATACAGGGCGTTGGGAAACACCATATATTTT. This chain uses TRBV28 with TRBJ1-3, with D perhaps TRBD1 (6 bases). Trimming removed 3 bases at V and 4 bases at J, with 19 bases between. The CDR3 has 17 residues. CDR1 MDHEN and CDR2 SYDVKM come from the germline V gene.